Below, 22 T cell receptor beta chains from the same sample are listed, as sequenced in a study of cytomegalovirus exposure and HLA in healthy donors (dated 2017 in TCRdb). Library creation used the immunoSEQ multiplex PCR assay. For the multiplex PCR, a mixture combining 60 forward primers for TCR Vbeta segments and 13 reverse primers for TCR Jbeta segments was used. Drawn from immuneACCESS, this table holds only the in-frame rearrangements with V and J called that TCRdb kept. Clones are partly lost; checked studies trace under half to an unresolved V gene and leave the rest unexplained. This sample lists under 150,000 clones; roughly 83% were detected once. The biggest ten clones account for around 4.5% of the sample. Source material: PBMCs. These receptors came from a man aged 40-49 years in good health and CMV-seropositive.

This clone was observed a few times. This chain uses TRBV7-3 with TRBJ2-7; 8 nucleotides agree with TRBD2. With 4 bases clipped from V and 5 bases from J, the junction kept 10 bases outside the gene matches. This CDR3 has 15 amino acids. Germline assignment: CDR1 SGHTA and CDR2 FQGTGA. The CDR3 reads CASSSGLAASHEQYF. The CDR3 nucleotides read TGTGCCAGCAGCTCCGGACTAGCCGCCTCTCACGAGCAGTACTTC.

This clone has just one count. The V gene is TRBV20-1, the J gene TRBJ1-2; D remains ambiguous. Trimming shortened V by 4 bases and J by 14 bases, and 17 bases separated the two germline ends. CDR1 and CDR2 (germline): DFQATT, SNEGSKA (reference sequence). The CDR3 runs to 11 residues. CDR3 nucleotide sequence: TGCAGTGCTACCAGTGGCCTCCTCATAACCTTC. Protein sequence: CSATSGLLITF.

This clone was seen only a few times. The rearrangement joins TRBV9 to TRBJ2-7, with 12 bases lining up with TRBD1. Germline V gives CDR1 SGDLS, CDR2 YYNGEE. The CDR3 is 15 residues long. Trimming at V came to 4 bases and at J to 4 bases, leaving 6 bases not matched to a gene. CDR3 coding DNA: TGTGCCAGCAGCACCGGGACAGGGGGCGGTTACGAGCAGTACTTC. It translates to CASSTGTGGGYEQYF.

The chain recombines TRBV11-3 with TRBJ2-1; 9 nucleotides line up with TRBD1. CDR1 is SGHNT, CDR2 YENEEA, per germline. V was clipped by 5 bases and J by 4 bases; unmatched bases: 3. The CDR3 contains 14 residues. This CDR3 reads CASSDRGLYNEQFF. CDR3 sequence (DNA): TGTGCCAGCAGCGACAGGGGGTTATACAATGAGCAGTTCTTC.

The chain is built from TRBV7-9 and TRBJ1-1; the D gene is possibly TRBD1 (6 bases). This CDR3 region has 15 residues. V shed 6 bases and J shed 2 bases, with 16 bases lying between them. From germline, CDR1 is SEHNR and CDR2 FQNEAQ (reference sequence). The CDR3 spells CASSYRGTPNTEAFF. CDR3 nucleotides: TGTGCCAGCAGTTACCGAGGGACACCTAACACTGAAGCTTTCTTT.

The chain carries TRBV18 and TRBJ1-1, with D unclear. Germline CDR1 and CDR2: KGHSH and LQKENI. The V gene lost 4 bases and the J gene lost 0 bases, with 6 bases spanning the gap. This CDR3 contains 13 residues. In DNA form, the CDR3 reads TGTGCCAGCTCACGAGACATGAACACTGAAGCTTTCTTT. It encodes CASSRDMNTEAFF.

The chain links TRBV5-1 to TRBJ2-1, with TRBD2 as a possible D gene (6 bases). CDR1 is SGHRS and CDR2 is YFSETQ in the germline V gene. The CDR3 has 11 amino acids. V dropped 5 bases and J dropped 9 bases, with 9 bases sitting between them. CDR3: CASRRESEQFF. In DNA, the CDR3 is TGCGCCAGCAGACGGGAGTCTGAGCAGTTCTTC.

This clone is medium-sized in the sample. The genes are TRBV7-8 and TRBJ2-2; TRBD1 matches at 7 bases. The CDR3 length is 13 residues. Germline CDR1 and CDR2: SGHVS and FQNEAQ. V trimming: 5 bases; J trimming: 6 bases; junction bases outside the gene matches: 3. DNA of the CDR3: TGTGCCAGCAGCACAGGGGCATCCGGGGAGCTGTTTTTT. It specifies CASSTGASGELFF.

This chain uses TRBV7-7 with TRBJ2-5, with a tentative D call TRBD1 (5 bases). Germline assignment: CDR1 SSHAT and CDR2 FNYEAQ (reference sequence). Trimming cost V 0 bases and J 5 bases, with 10 bases left between them. This CDR3 has 14 residues. CDR3 amino acids: CASSLAQGMETQYF. The CDR3 bases are TGTGCCAGCAGCTTAGCCCAGGGAATGGAGACCCAGTACTTC. The entire variable domain, with the rest obtained from reference TRBV7-7 and TRBJ2-5, is as follows: GAGVSQSPRYKVTKRGQDVTLRCDPISSHATLYWYQQALGQGPEFLTYFNYEAQPDKSGLPSDRFSAERPEGSISTLTIQRTEQRDSAMYRCASSLAQGMETQYFGPGTRLLVL.

J is TRBJ1-1 and V is TRBV4-1; tentatively, D is TRBD1 (5 bases). The CDR3 contains 13 residues. Trimming removed 8 bases at V and 4 bases at J, with 14 bases between. From germline, CDR1 is MGHRA and CDR2 YSYEKL. The CDR3 DNA reads TGCGCCAGCGCGACAGTGGGTGCCACTGAAGCTTTCTTT. It translates to CASATVGATEAFF.

The rearrangement joins TRBV5-1 to TRBJ1-4; D might be TRBD1 (6 bases). This CDR3 is 14 amino acids long. V shed 10 bases and J shed 3 bases, with 16 bases lying between them. From germline, CDR1 is SGHRS and CDR2 YFSETQ. CDR3 bases: TGCGCCTGTAGACAGGAGCCCGCTAATGAAAAACTGTTTTTT. This sequence encodes CACRQEPANEKLFF.

This clone was detected once. V usage is TRBV7-2 and J usage is TRBJ2-1; D not resolved. Trimming left V 3 bases short and J 9 bases short, with 6 bases between. The CDR3 sequence is 11 residues long. Germline-derived CDR1 and CDR2 are SGHTA and FQGNSA. The CDR3 protein is CASSFYSEQFF. In DNA form, the CDR3 reads TGTGCCAGCAGCTTTTATAGTGAGCAGTTCTTC.

The chain couples TRBV29-1 to TRBJ1-2, with D possibly being TRBD1 (6 bases). V shed 3 bases and J shed 4 bases, with 9 bases lying between them. From germline, CDR1 is SQVTM and CDR2 ANQGSEA. CDR3 length: 12 amino acids. The CDR3 is CSVDRGIYGYTF. DNA of the CDR3: TGCAGCGTTGACAGGGGAATCTATGGCTACACCTTC. Full variable domain (outside the CDR3, taken from reference TRBV29-1 and TRBJ1-2): SAVISQKPSRDICQRGTSLTIQCQVDSQVTMMFWYRQQPGQSLTLIATANQGSEATYESGFVIDKFPISRPNLTFSTLTVSNMSPEDSSIYLCSVDRGIYGYTFGSGTRLTVV.

The rearrangement uses TRBV7-2 and TRBJ2-5; D unclear. The CDR3 has 14 residues. In germline, CDR1 is SGHTA, CDR2 FQGNSA. The V gene lost 1 base and the J gene lost 2 bases, with 8 bases spanning the gap. This CDR3 is CASSLVRSQETQYF. The CDR3 DNA is TGTGCCAGCAGCTTAGTCCGCAGTCAAGAGACCCAGTACTTC.

The rearrangement joins TRBV4-1 to TRBJ2-7; perhaps TRBD1 as D (6 bases). Germline values: CDR1 MGHRA, CDR2 YSYEKL. V gave up 3 bases and J gave up 3 bases, with 18 bases separating them. The CDR3 totals 16 residues. CDR3 protein: CASSQTLLDRNYEQYF. CDR3 bases: TGCGCCAGCAGCCAGACTCTCCTGGACAGAAACTACGAGCAGTACTTC.

The chain couples TRBV7-9 to TRBJ2-3; the match to TRBD1 covers 10 bases. The V gene's germline CDR1 is SEHNR and CDR2 FQNEAQ (reference sequence). CDR3 length equals 15 residues. The J segment lost 5 bases and the V segment lost 6 bases, leaving 8 bases of the junction unmatched. The CDR3 coding sequence is TGTGCCAGCAGGAATAGACAGGGGGCTGGAGATACGCAGTATTTT. It translates to CASRNRQGAGDTQYF.

The chain is built from TRBV10-1 and TRBJ1-6; the match to TRBD1 covers 9 bases. J was trimmed by 10 bases and V by 3 bases; bases with no gene match: 4. CDR3 size: 14 residues. Germline assignment: CDR1 WNHNN and CDR2 SYGVQD (reference sequence). The DNA of the CDR3 is TGCGCCAGCAGTGAAAATACAGGGGGCTCACCCCTCCACTTT. Its translation: CASSENTGGSPLHF.

This chain connects TRBV6-1 to TRBJ2-2; 14 bases line up with TRBD2. J gave up 1 base and V 4 bases, and 2 bases lay outside the gene matches. This CDR3 comprises 17 residues. CDR1 is MNHNS and CDR2 is SASEGT in the germline V gene. This chain's CDR3 is CASSGGTSGGNTGELFF. CDR3 nucleotides: TGTGCCAGCAGTGGTGGGACTAGCGGGGGGAACACCGGGGAGCTGTTTTTT.

Concerning this clone itself: Mismatch with germline at one junction end may stem from a read error. The rearrangement joins TRBV7-9 to TRBJ2-3; the D gene is possibly TRBD1 (6 bases). The CDR3 loop spans 15 amino acids. The V gene's germline CDR1 is SEHNR and CDR2 FQNEAQ (reference sequence). For the CDR3, the DNA is TGTTCCAGCATCTCTTTAGACAGGACTGGAGATACGCAGTATTTT. Its protein is CSSISLDRTGDTQYF.

This chain's CDR3 is CASSPRVSESGNTIYF. Here the CDR3 DNA reads TGTGCCAGCAGCCCCCGGGTGAGCGAATCTGGAAACACCATATATTTT. J is TRBJ1-3 and V is TRBV7-6; D ambiguous. Deletions cut 5 bases from V and 1 base from J, with 15 bases between. Germline V gives CDR1 SGHVS, CDR2 FNYEAQ. The CDR3 spans 16 residues.

Written as DNA, the CDR3 is TGCGCCAGCAGCCACCGGGGAAGACAGGATAACGGTAGTCCCCTCCACTTT. This codes for CASSHRGRQDNGSPLHF. The chain joins TRBV5-1 to TRBJ1-6; tentatively, D is TRBD1 (6 bases). Trimming pared 4 bases from V and 13 bases from J, leaving 27 bases between. The CDR3 has 17 residues. CDR1 SGHRS and CDR2 YFSETQ come from the germline V gene.

The chain is built from TRBV7-2 and TRBJ2-5; 10 positions agree with TRBD2. Germline loops: CDR1 SGHTA, CDR2 FQGNSA. This CDR3 spans 16 amino acids. V lost 3 bases and J lost 5; bases outside the gene matches: 9. The CDR3 protein is CASSFTSGAFLETQYF. For the CDR3, the DNA is TGTGCCAGCAGCTTTACTAGCGGGGCCTTCCTGGAGACCCAGTACTTC.